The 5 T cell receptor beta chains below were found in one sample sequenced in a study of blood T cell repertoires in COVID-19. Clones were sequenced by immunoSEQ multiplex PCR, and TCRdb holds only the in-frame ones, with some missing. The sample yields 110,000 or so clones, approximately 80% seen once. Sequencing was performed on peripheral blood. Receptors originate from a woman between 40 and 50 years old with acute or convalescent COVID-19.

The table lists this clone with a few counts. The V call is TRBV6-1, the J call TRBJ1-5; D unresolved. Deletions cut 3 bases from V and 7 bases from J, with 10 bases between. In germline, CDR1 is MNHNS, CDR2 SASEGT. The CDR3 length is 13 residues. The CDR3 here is CASSDRNIQPQHF. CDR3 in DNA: TGTGCCAGCAGTGATCGTAATATACAGCCCCAGCATTTT.

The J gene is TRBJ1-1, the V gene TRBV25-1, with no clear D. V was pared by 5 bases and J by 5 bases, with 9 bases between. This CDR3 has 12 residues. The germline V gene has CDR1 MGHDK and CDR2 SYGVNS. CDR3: CASSLAGTEAFF. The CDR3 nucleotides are TGTGCCAGCAGTTTGGCGGGAACTGAAGCTTTCTTT.

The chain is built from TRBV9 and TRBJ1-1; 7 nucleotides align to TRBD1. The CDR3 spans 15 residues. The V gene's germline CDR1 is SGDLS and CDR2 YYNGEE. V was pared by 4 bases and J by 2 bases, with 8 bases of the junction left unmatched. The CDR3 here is CASSSTGTVNTEAFF. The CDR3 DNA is TGTGCCAGCAGCTCGACCGGGACAGTTAACACTGAAGCTTTCTTT. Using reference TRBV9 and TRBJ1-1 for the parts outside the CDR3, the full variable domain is DSGVTQTPKHLITATGQRVTLRCSPRSGDLSVYWYQQSLDQGLQFLIQYYNGEERAKGNILERFSAQQFPDLHSELNLSSLELGDSALYFCASSSTGTVNTEAFFGQGTRLTVV.

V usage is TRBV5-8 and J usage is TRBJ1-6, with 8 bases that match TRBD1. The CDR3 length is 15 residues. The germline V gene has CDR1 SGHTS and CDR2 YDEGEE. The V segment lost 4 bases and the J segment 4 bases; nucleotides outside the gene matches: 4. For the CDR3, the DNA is TGTGCCAGCAGCAAAGGACAGGGATATAATTCACCCCTCCACTTT. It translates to CASSKGQGYNSPLHF.

For the CDR3, the DNA is TGTGCCAGCAGCCTCACAGGGGGCGCTGAAAAACTGTTTTTT. Its translation: CASSLTGGAEKLFF. The chain is built from TRBV3-1 (or the pseudogene TRBV3-2) and TRBJ1-4; 9 bases fit TRBD1. With V trimmed by 4 bases and J by 7 bases, 4 bases remained unmatched. Germline assignment: CDR1 LGHDT and CDR2 YNNKEL (reference sequence). The CDR3 is 14 amino acids.